This passage covers 29 T cell receptor beta chains from one sample sequenced in a study of blood T cell repertoires in COVID-19. TCRdb's table, derived via immunoSEQ multiplex PCR, lists solely in-frame clones and lacks some. The repertoire has around 250,000 clones, roughly 88% of them found once; the top ten carry less than 2.5%. The sample consisted of PBMCs or T cells enriched from blood (not recorded which). The origin of the receptors is a woman between 50 and 59 years old who had recovered from COVID-19.

Written as DNA, the CDR3 is TGTGCCAGCAGTGAAGATTTACTAGCGATGACCTACGAGCAGTACTTC. Translation gives CASSEDLLAMTYEQYF. This sequence joins TRBV6-1 and TRBJ2-7, with TRBD2 matching 7 bases. From germline, CDR1 is MNHNS and CDR2 SASEGT. V lost 1 base to trimming and J lost 2 bases; unmatched junction nucleotides: 8. This CDR3 comprises 16 residues.

The chain links TRBV19 to TRBJ1-1; perhaps TRBD1 as D (6 bases). There are 13 residues in the CDR3. Germline V gene sequence: CDR1 LNHDA, CDR2 SQIVND (reference sequence). With 3 bases removed from V and 1 base from J, the gap between germline ends came to 6 bases. The CDR3 sequence is CASSIRGNTEAFF. The DNA for the CDR3 is TGTGCCAGTAGTATCAGGGGGAACACTGAAGCTTTCTTT.

This chain joins TRBV30 and TRBJ2-7; D is possibly TRBD2 (6 bases). The CDR3 consists of 15 residues. The V end lost 2 bases, the J end lost 2 bases, and 16 bases lay between the germline ends. Germline CDR1 and CDR2: GTSNPN and SVGIG (reference sequence). This CDR3 reads CAWSLKTSSPYEQYF. The CDR3 nucleotides are TGTGCCTGGAGTCTCAAGACTAGTTCACCCTACGAGCAGTACTTC. Based on the CDR3 plus reference TRBV30 and TRBJ2-7, the full variable domain is SQTIHQWPATLVQPVGSPLSLECTVEGTSNPNLYWYRQAAGRGLQLLFYSVGIGQISSEVPQNLSASRPQDRQFILSSKKLLLSDSGFYLCAWSLKTSSPYEQYFGPGTRLTVT.

The V gene is TRBV27, the J gene TRBJ2-5; 8 bases are shared with TRBD1. Losses at the gene ends were 0 bases for V and 2 bases for J; bases not matched to a gene: 2. CDR1 MNHEY and CDR2 SMNVEV come from the germline V gene (reference sequence). The length of the CDR3 is 15 residues. CDR3 in amino acids: CASSLSTGEQETQYF. Written as DNA, the CDR3 is TGTGCCAGCAGTTTATCGACAGGGGAACAAGAGACCCAGTACTTC.

The chain has TRBV11-1 and TRBJ1-1, with D unresolved. Germline V lookup: CDR1 SGHAT, CDR2 FQDESV (reference sequence). The CDR3 sequence is 13 residues long. V lost 3 bases and J lost 3, with 8 bases in between. The chain's CDR3 is CASSFGPDTEAFF. In DNA, the CDR3 is TGTGCCAGCAGCTTTGGCCCTGACACTGAAGCTTTCTTT.

The chain combines TRBV19 with TRBJ2-7; D is undetermined. V was trimmed by 5 bases and J by 4 bases, leaving 15 bases between them. The CDR3 has 14 amino acids. The germline V gene has CDR1 LNHDA and CDR2 SQIVND (reference sequence). CDR3 DNA sequence: TGTGCCAGTAGTCATGATGCCGGAGTGTACGAGCAGTACTTC. Encoded protein: CASSHDAGVYEQYF.

The gene calls are TRBV6-5 and TRBJ2-5, with D perhaps TRBD2 (5 bases). V gave up 2 bases and J gave up 5 bases, with 12 bases separating them. The CDR3 runs 14 residues. CDR1 MNHEY and CDR2 SVGAGI come from the germline V gene. The CDR3 DNA is TGTGCCAGCAGTTACGGCGGGCCGGGGGAGACCCAGTACTTC. Amino acid sequence: CASSYGGPGETQYF.

The chain couples TRBV6-2 or TRBV6-3 to TRBJ2-3, with a possible D match to TRBD2 (6 bases). The CDR3 consists of 15 residues. Between the trimmed V and J ends, which lost 4 bases and 3 bases, there was a span of 14 bases. Germline values: CDR1 MNHEY, CDR2 SVGEGT. CDR3 DNA: TGTGCCAGCAGTTCCCCGCCCCGGGGGACAGATACGCAGTATTTT. Translated, it gives CASSSPPRGTDTQYF.

The V and J genes are TRBV2 and TRBJ1-4; 8 nucleotides agree with TRBD1. The CDR3 contains 16 residues. V dropped 2 bases and J dropped 5; count of bases not matched to a gene: 7. From germline, CDR1 is SNHLY and CDR2 FYNNEI. The CDR3 bases are TGTGCCAGCAGTGAAAGGCGGACAGGGCGGAATGAAAAACTGTTTTTT. It is translated as CASSERRTGRNEKLFF.

The gene calls are TRBV5-1 and TRBJ2-5; 10 bases are shared with TRBD2. CDR1 and CDR2 (germline): SGHRS, YFSETQ. V trimming: 1 base; J trimming: 0 bases; junction bases outside the gene matches: 0. The CDR3 consists of 15 residues. CDR3 in DNA: TGCGCCAGCAGCTTGACTAGCGGGAACCAAGAGACCCAGTACTTC. Its protein is CASSLTSGNQETQYF. Full variable domain (rest looked up from reference TRBV5-1 and TRBJ2-5): KAGVTQTPRYLIKTRGQQVTLSCSPISGHRSVSWYQQTPGQGLQFLFEYFSETQRNKGNFPGRFSGRQFSNSRSEMNVSTLELGDSALYLCASSLTSGNQETQYFGPGTRLLVL.

Notes on this clone: This same CDR3 is encoded by further DNA sequences in the sample. V is TRBV5-1 and J is TRBJ2-1; maybe TRBD1 (6 bases). Trimming shortened V by 4 bases and J by 7 bases, and 9 bases separated the two germline ends. Germline CDR1 and CDR2: SGHRS and YFSETQ. The CDR3 is made up of 12 amino acids. CDR3 sequence reads: CASSIQGNEQFF. The CDR3 DNA follows: TGCGCCAGCAGCATCCAGGGGAATGAGCAGTTCTTC.

A note on this clone: Germline and junction disagree at one end, which may indicate a read error. The genes are TRBV7-7 and TRBJ2-1, with D perhaps TRBD2 (5 bases). This CDR3 comprises 14 residues. Germline loops: CDR1 SSHAT, CDR2 FNYEAQ (reference sequence). CDR3 nucleotides: TGTGCTAGCAGCTCCCTAGGGAGTAACAATGAGCAGTTCTTC. Translating it yields CASSSLGSNNEQFF.

This chain uses TRBV15 with TRBJ1-4; 10 nucleotides align to TRBD1. This CDR3 contains 17 residues. Germline V gives CDR1 LNHNV, CDR2 YYDKDF (reference sequence). V trimming: 1 base; J trimming: 6 bases; junction bases outside the gene matches: 8. CDR3 in DNA: TGTGCCACCAGCAGAGCCCCTGTGGGGACAGGGGATGAAAAACTGTTTTTT. Translated, it gives CATSRAPVGTGDEKLFF.

The chain couples TRBV18 to TRBJ1-1; 11 nucleotides agree with TRBD1. The length of the CDR3 is 15 residues. Germline CDR1 is KGHSH and CDR2 is LQKENI. The J segment lost 5 bases and the V segment lost 2 bases, leaving 4 bases of the junction unmatched. As DNA, the CDR3 is TGTGCCAGCTCACCAGCGGGACAGGGGGTGACTGAAGCTTTCTTT. Its protein product is CASSPAGQGVTEAFF.

V gene TRBV5-1 combines with J gene TRBJ1-1; D may be TRBD1 (5 bases). Looked up from germline, CDR1 is SGHRS and CDR2 is YFSETQ. The ends were cut back, 0 bases at V and 5 bases at J, with 14 bases in the middle. The CDR3 runs to 15 residues. CDR3 in amino acids: CASSLVPGVGTEAFF. CDR3 DNA sequence: TGCGCCAGCAGCTTGGTCCCGGGGGTTGGGACTGAAGCTTTCTTT.

The gene calls are TRBV14 and TRBJ1-4; D not certain. V lost 6 bases and J 8 bases, leaving 13 bases between the germline ends. CDR3 length: 13 residues. Germline V gene lookup returns CDR1 SGHDN and CDR2 FVKESK. The CDR3 is CASRRGLEEKLFF. The CDR3 DNA reads as TGTGCCAGCAGACGAGGGCTTGAGGAAAAACTGTTTTTT.

The rearrangement uses TRBV18 and TRBJ1-3; D gene uncertain. Trimming cost V 3 bases and J 0 bases, with 12 bases left between them. This CDR3 region has 16 residues. CDR1 and CDR2 (germline): KGHSH, LQKENI. The CDR3 DNA follows: TGTGCCAGCTCACCTAGCGCGGAAAGCTCTGGAAACACCATATATTTT. Translating gives CASSPSAESSGNTIYF.

The chain joins TRBV10-3 to TRBJ2-1; TRBD2 matches 14 bases. CDR3 length equals 15 residues. J was trimmed by 7 bases and V by 7 bases; bases with no gene match: 6. CDR1 ENHRY and CDR2 SYGVKD come from the germline V gene. The CDR3 DNA sequence: TGTGCCATCACAGGGACTAGCGGGAGCGTGAATGAGCAGTTCTTC. Translation gives CAITGTSGSVNEQFF.

J is TRBJ2-2 and V is TRBV18, with TRBD2 identical over 7 bases. Germline CDR1 KGHSH, CDR2 LQKENI. There are 17 residues in the CDR3. V dropped 2 bases and J dropped 7; count of bases not matched to a gene: 13. For the CDR3, the DNA is TGTGCCAGCTCACCAAACTTGCTAGCGGCAGAAAGCGGGGAGCTGTTTTTT. Translating it yields CASSPNLLAAESGELFF. The full variable domain, completed using reference TRBV18 and TRBJ2-2, is NAGVMQNPRHLVRRRGQEARLRCSPMKGHSHVYWYRQLPEEGLKFMVYLQKENIIDESGMPKERFSAEFPKEGPSILRIQQVVRGDSAAYFCASSPNLLAAESGELFFGEGSRLTVL.

This clone was counted a single time. The chain is built from TRBV5-5 and TRBJ2-7, with 9 bases identical to TRBD1. V shed 4 bases, J shed 1 base, and the junction held 6 bases outside the gene matches. This CDR3 contains 15 residues. The germline V gene encodes CDR1 SGHKS and CDR2 YYEKEE (reference sequence). The CDR3 loop is CASSPGTGPSYEQYF. CDR3 coding DNA: TGTGCCAGCAGCCCGGGGACAGGGCCATCCTACGAGCAGTACTTC.

V is TRBV19 and J is TRBJ1-1; 11 bases fit TRBD1. Losses at the gene ends were 7 bases for V and 5 bases for J; bases not matched to a gene: 6. Germline V gives CDR1 LNHDA, CDR2 SQIVND (reference sequence). This CDR3 spans 14 amino acids. In DNA, the CDR3 is TGTGCCAGTATTCTGGACAGGGGGCGGACTGAAGCTTTCTTT. Translation: CASILDRGRTEAFF.

The gene calls are TRBV30 and TRBJ1-2; TRBD1 aligns across 11 bases. The V and J ends lost 5 bases and 8 bases, in that order; junction bases with no gene match: 7. This CDR3 has 13 residues. Germline CDR1 GTSNPN, CDR2 SVGIG (reference sequence). The CDR3 bases are TGTGCCTGGCGTCTAGGGACAGGGGGAGGCTACACCTTC. Encoded protein: CAWRLGTGGGYTF. Together with reference TRBV30 and TRBJ1-2, the CDR3 gives the full variable domain: SQTIHQWPATLVQPVGSPLSLECTVEGTSNPNLYWYRQAAGRGLQLLFYSVGIGQISSEVPQNLSASRPQDRQFILSSKKLLLSDSGFYLCAWRLGTGGGYTFGSGTRLTVV.

This sequence joins TRBV11-3 and TRBJ1-3; D not certain. Germline values: CDR1 SGHNT, CDR2 YENEEA. V lost 2 bases and J 8 bases, leaving 7 bases between the germline ends. This CDR3 has 12 residues. The CDR3 loop is CASSLSRDTIYF. CDR3 DNA sequence: TGTGCCAGCAGCTTAAGCCGGGACACCATATATTTT.

This clone turned up a few times. This chain uses TRBV6-1 with TRBJ1-2; tentatively, D is TRBD1 (5 bases). The CDR3 is made up of 12 amino acids. From germline, CDR1 is MNHNS and CDR2 SASEGT. The V gene lost 3 bases and the J gene lost 8 bases, with 10 bases spanning the gap. CDR3 DNA sequence: TGTGCCAGCAGTGAGATCAACAGGGGCTACACCTTC. Its translation: CASSEINRGYTF.

This sequence joins TRBV6-5 and TRBJ2-5, with D tentatively TRBD2 (5 bases). The V and J ends lost 8 bases and 5 bases respectively, with 15 bases between them. Germline V lookup: CDR1 MNHEY, CDR2 SVGAGI. The CDR3 has 13 amino acids. Here the CDR3 DNA reads TGTGCCAGCTCGAGGACTGTTCTGGAGACCCAGTACTTC. This sequence encodes CASSRTVLETQYF.

Notes on this clone: A read error may account for a junction end that differs from germline. The rearrangement uses TRBV5-1 and TRBJ2-1, with 14 bases that match TRBD2. The germline V gene encodes CDR1 SGHRS and CDR2 YFSETQ. This CDR3 spans 22 amino acids. CDR3 in DNA: TGCGCCCGCAGCCGGCGGGGGGGTCCTGATGGGACTAGCGGGAGATCGAGCAATGAGCAGTTCTTC. Its protein is CARSRRGGPDGTSGRSSNEQFF.

V gene TRBV2 combines with J gene TRBJ2-1; 7 bases align to TRBD2. This CDR3 is built from 19 residues. V was clipped by 4 bases and J by 3 bases; unmatched bases: 18. Germline V gives CDR1 SNHLY, CDR2 FYNNEI. DNA for the CDR3: TGTGCCAGCAGTGGGGCTGGCTCGGGTAGAGCGGGAAACTACAATGAGCAGTTCTTC. As protein: CASSGAGSGRAGNYNEQFF.

The chain joins TRBV28 to TRBJ1-5; D gene uncertain. The CDR3 runs to 13 residues. Germline V gene sequence: CDR1 MDHEN, CDR2 SYDVKM. Trimming removed 6 bases at V and 7 bases at J, with 13 bases between. The CDR3 reads CASSPRGVQPQHF. As DNA, the CDR3 is TGTGCCAGCAGCCCTCGAGGTGTACAGCCCCAGCATTTT.

The chain employs TRBV18 and TRBJ1-1, with 7 bases identical to TRBD1. With 2 bases clipped from V and 4 bases from J, the junction kept 4 bases outside the gene matches. Germline assignment: CDR1 KGHSH and CDR2 LQKENI. The CDR3 has 14 residues. CDR3 region: CASSPDRAATEAFF. The CDR3 region has the DNA TGTGCCAGCTCACCAGACAGGGCGGCCACTGAAGCTTTCTTT.